The 2 T cell receptor beta chains below come from one sample, sequenced in a study of blood T cell repertoires in COVID-19. Produced via immunoSEQ multiplex PCR; TCRdb's table is partial and in-frame only. The profile shows around 200,000 clones, 65% to 85% of them singletons. Sequences were obtained from peripheral blood. The source is a human donor with acute or convalescent COVID-19. The donor label of this sample is uncertain.

This clone appeared a single time. V gene TRBV14 combines with J gene TRBJ1-1, with no clear D. This CDR3 comprises 15 residues. Germline V gene lookup returns CDR1 SGHDN and CDR2 FVKESK. Trimming left V 1 base short and J 0 bases short, with 9 bases between. The CDR3 sequence: CASSQVVTMNTEAFF. The CDR3 DNA sequence: TGTGCCAGCAGCCAAGTCGTCACTATGAACACTGAAGCTTTCTTT.

To note about this clone: The sample has other DNA sequences that encode this CDR3 too. The rearrangement joins TRBV7-2 to TRBJ1-5; D is uncertain. Germline CDR1 reads SGHTA; CDR2 reads FQGNSA. The CDR3 totals 12 residues. Trimming left V 5 bases short and J 6 bases short, with 8 bases between. The DNA of the CDR3 is TGTGCCAGCAGCCCCCCGGGTCAGCCCCAGCATTTT. Translated, it gives CASSPPGQPQHF.